Shown below are 18 T cell receptor beta chains from a single sample sequenced in a study of PD-L1 blockade in urothelial cancer. The method was immunoSEQ multiplex PCR; TCRdb's version includes in-frame clones alone and lacks a portion of them. The data show around 43,000 clones, with 88% seen just once and roughly 25% held by the top ten. Noted time point: pretreatment peripheral blood. Sample: PBMCs, taken around atezolizumab (anti-PD-L1) treatment. Source of these receptors: a donor aged 40 or older with urothelial cancer.

The CDR3 sequence is CASTIGRGMNTEAFF. In DNA, the CDR3 is TGTGCCAGTACCATAGGTCGGGGTATGAACACTGAAGCTTTCTTT. The chain links TRBV19 to TRBJ1-1; no firm D call. Per germline, CDR1 LNHDA and CDR2 SQIVND (reference sequence). This CDR3 is built from 15 residues. The V and J ends lost 7 bases and 0 bases respectively, with 15 bases between them.

This chain's CDR3 is CASNPGDSRPSGANVLTF. The CDR3 DNA follows: TGCGCCAGCAACCCAGGGGATAGCCGACCCTCTGGGGCCAACGTCCTGACTTTC. The chain has TRBV5-1 and TRBJ2-6, with TRBD1 as a possible D gene (6 bases). Germline values: CDR1 SGHRS, CDR2 YFSETQ. V was clipped by 6 bases and J by 0 bases, with 19 bases between them. The CDR3 totals 18 residues.

This chain joins TRBV5-4 and TRBJ1-2; TRBD1 agrees at 8 bases. Germline V gene data show CDR1 as SGHNT and CDR2 as YYREEE (reference sequence). Trimming at V came to 0 bases and at J to 8 bases, leaving 9 bases not matched to a gene. This CDR3 region has 15 residues. Here the CDR3 reads CASSLDRGGSRGYTF. CDR3 sequence (DNA): TGTGCCAGCAGCTTGGACAGGGGGGGGTCAAGGGGCTACACCTTC. Full variable domain (remainder filled in from reference TRBV5-4 and TRBJ1-2): ETGVTQSPTHLIKTRGQQVTLRCSSQSGHNTVSWYQQALGQGPQFIFQYYREEENGRGNFPPRFSGLQFPNYSSELNVNALELDDSALYLCASSLDRGGSRGYTFGSGTRLTVV.

This chain joins TRBV27 and TRBJ1-5, with 9 bases that match TRBD1. This CDR3 is 16 amino acids long. The germline V gene has CDR1 MNHEY and CDR2 SMNVEV (reference sequence). The J segment lost 10 bases and the V segment lost 2 bases, leaving 12 bases of the junction unmatched. CDR3: CASSLQGQGVGQPQHF. The CDR3 DNA is TGTGCCAGCAGTTTACAGGGACAGGGAGTGGGGCAACCCCAGCATTTT.

The chain uses TRBV7-9 and TRBJ2-2; unclear D gene. Trimming shortened V by 1 base and J by 3 bases, and 3 bases separated the two germline ends. The germline V gene has CDR1 SEHNR and CDR2 FQNEAQ (reference sequence). The length of the CDR3 is 13 residues. The CDR3 loop is CASSLDYTGELFF. The CDR3 DNA follows: TGTGCCAGCAGCTTAGACTACACCGGGGAGCTGTTTTTT.

V gene TRBV11-2 combines with J gene TRBJ2-2; 8 bases map to TRBD2. The V and J ends lost 7 bases and 1 base, in that order; junction bases with no gene match: 5. Germline V gene sequence: CDR1 SGHAT, CDR2 FQNNGV. CDR3 length equals 15 residues. The CDR3 DNA sequence: TGTGCCAGCACCCGGACTAGCCTGAACACCGGGGAGCTGTTTTTT. Its protein product is CASTRTSLNTGELFF.

The rearrangement links TRBV6-5 to TRBJ2-7; TRBD2 matches 7 bases. CDR1 and CDR2 (germline): MNHEY, SVGAGI. The CDR3 covers 13 residues. Trimming took 5 bases from V and 2 from J; bases not matched to a gene: 3. The CDR3: CASSDGLAYEQYF. CDR3 bases: TGTGCCAGCAGTGACGGACTAGCCTACGAGCAGTACTTC.

This sequence joins TRBV7-9 and TRBJ1-1; tentative D call: TRBD1 (5 bases). Germline CDR1 and CDR2: SEHNR and FQNEAQ (reference sequence). Trimming left V 4 bases short and J 8 bases short, with 11 bases between. This CDR3 has 12 amino acids. CDR3 in amino acids: CASSSSGLEAFF. CDR3 nucleotide sequence: TGTGCCAGCAGCTCGTCAGGGCTAGAAGCTTTCTTT. Complete variable domain (other parts from reference TRBV7-9 and TRBJ1-1): DTGVSQNPRHKITKRGQNVTFRCDPISEHNRLYWYRQTLGQGPEFLTYFQNEAQLEKSRLLSDRFSAERPKGSFSTLEIQRTEQGDSAMYLCASSSSGLEAFFGQGTRLTVV.

The table lists this clone with a count of one. This chain joins TRBV5-1 and TRBJ2-5; 8 bases are a match to TRBD1. With 3 bases clipped from V and 4 bases from J, the junction kept 5 bases outside the gene matches. CDR1 and CDR2 from the germline V gene are SGHRS and YFSETQ. The CDR3 contains 14 residues. Here the CDR3 DNA reads TGCGCCAGCAGCTGGACAGGGCACCTAGAGACCCAGTACTTC. Its protein is CASSWTGHLETQYF.

A word on this clone: Germline is not matched at one junction end, which may reflect a read error. The rearrangement links TRBV5-1 to TRBJ1-3, with a tentative D call TRBD1 (5 bases). The CDR3 covers 14 residues. The germline CDR1 and CDR2 sequences are SGHRS and YFSETQ. This chain's CDR3 is CASSSGGKGDTMYF. In DNA form, the CDR3 reads TGCGCCAGCAGCTCCGGGGGGAAGGGTGACACCATGTATTTT.

This chain links TRBV7-6 with TRBJ1-5; D possibly corresponds to TRBD1 (5 bases). Germline V gene sequence: CDR1 SGHVS, CDR2 FNYEAQ. V shed 0 bases and J shed 3 bases, with 9 bases lying between them. The CDR3 loop spans 15 amino acids. The CDR3 sequence: CASSLASGANQPQHF. CDR3 DNA: TGTGCCAGCAGCTTAGCGAGCGGGGCCAATCAGCCCCAGCATTTT.

This clone was seen just once. The chain employs TRBV30 and TRBJ1-5, with a weak D call TRBD1 (5 bases). The CDR3 sequence is 14 residues long. Trimming cost V 2 bases and J 3 bases, with 11 bases left between them. In germline, CDR1 is GTSNPN, CDR2 SVGIG (reference sequence). The CDR3 nucleotides read TGTGCCTGGAGTAGGGGTCAGTTCAATCAGCCCCAGCATTTT. The encoded protein is CAWSRGQFNQPQHF.

The rearrangement links TRBV9 to TRBJ2-3, with 10 bases identical to TRBD1. This CDR3 region has 15 residues. J lost 5 bases, V lost 3 bases, and 6 bases had no gene match. In germline, CDR1 is SGDLS, CDR2 YYNGEE. The CDR3 region has the DNA TGTGCCAGCAGCGGGACGGACAGGGGGGGAGATACGCAGTATTTT. Residues: CASSGTDRGGDTQYF.

This chain uses TRBV5-5 with TRBJ2-7; 8 positions match TRBD1. Unmatched junction bases numbered 4, after V lost 1 base and J lost 7 bases. Germline CDR1 is SGHKS and CDR2 is YYEKEE (reference sequence). The CDR3 is made up of 13 amino acids. CDR3 DNA: TGTGCCAGCAGCTTGCACAGGGGGTATGAGCAGTACTTC. This codes for CASSLHRGYEQYF.

Only one count was recorded for this clone. The V gene is TRBV5-1, the J gene TRBJ2-7; the D gene is possibly TRBD1 (5 bases). V lost 4 bases to trimming and J lost 3 bases, with 11 bases between them. This CDR3 comprises 13 residues. CDR1 is SGHRS and CDR2 is YFSETQ in the germline V gene. The CDR3 sequence: CASSGAGNYEQYF. In nucleotides, the CDR3 is TGCGCCAGCAGCGGGGCAGGGAACTACGAGCAGTACTTC.

The genes are TRBV19 and TRBJ2-7, with TRBD2 matching 14 bases. Germline loops: CDR1 LNHDA, CDR2 SQIVND (reference sequence). The trim removed 2 bases at V and 6 bases at J, leaving 6 bases unmatched. The CDR3 runs to 16 residues. CDR3 coding DNA: TGTGCCAGTAGTATACCCGGGACTAGCGGGAGTACCGAGCAGTACTTC. This sequence encodes CASSIPGTSGSTEQYF.

This chain links TRBV9 with TRBJ2-3; 8 positions match TRBD1. Germline CDR1 SGDLS, CDR2 YYNGEE. The CDR3 is made up of 16 amino acids. J lost 1 base, V lost 0 bases, and 4 bases had no gene match. The CDR3 nucleotides read TGTGCCAGCAGCGTAGACCAGGGACAGGGCACAGATACGCAGTATTTT. Translation gives CASSVDQGQGTDTQYF. The variable domain in full, completed from reference TRBV9 and TRBJ2-3, reads DSGVTQTPKHLITATGQRVTLRCSPRSGDLSVYWYQQSLDQGLQFLIQYYNGEERAKGNILERFSAQQFPDLHSELNLSSLELGDSALYFCASSVDQGQGTDTQYFGPGTRLTVL.

The chain employs TRBV18 and TRBJ1-4; D ambiguous. Trimming left V 3 bases short and J 0 bases short, with 11 bases between. The CDR3 is made up of 16 amino acids. Looked up from germline, CDR1 is KGHSH and CDR2 is LQKENI. The CDR3 region has the DNA TGTGCCAGCTCACCTTTTGATCCAGCAACTAATGAAAAACTGTTTTTT. Translated, it gives CASSPFDPATNEKLFF.